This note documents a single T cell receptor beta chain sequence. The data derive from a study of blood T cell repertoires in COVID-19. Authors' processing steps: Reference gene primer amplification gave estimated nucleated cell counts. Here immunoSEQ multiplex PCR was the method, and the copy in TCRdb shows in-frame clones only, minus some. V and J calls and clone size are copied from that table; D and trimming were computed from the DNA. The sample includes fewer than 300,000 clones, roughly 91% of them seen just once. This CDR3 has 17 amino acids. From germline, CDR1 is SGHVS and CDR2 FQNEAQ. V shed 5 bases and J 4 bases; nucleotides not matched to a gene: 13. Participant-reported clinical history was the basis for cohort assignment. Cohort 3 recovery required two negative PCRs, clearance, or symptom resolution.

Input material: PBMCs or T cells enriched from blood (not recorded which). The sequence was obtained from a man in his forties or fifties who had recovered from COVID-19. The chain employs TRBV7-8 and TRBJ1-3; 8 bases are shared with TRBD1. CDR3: CASSPLTGAISGNTIYF. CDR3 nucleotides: TGTGCCAGCAGCCCGTTGACAGGGGCTATCTCAGGAAACACCATATATTTT.